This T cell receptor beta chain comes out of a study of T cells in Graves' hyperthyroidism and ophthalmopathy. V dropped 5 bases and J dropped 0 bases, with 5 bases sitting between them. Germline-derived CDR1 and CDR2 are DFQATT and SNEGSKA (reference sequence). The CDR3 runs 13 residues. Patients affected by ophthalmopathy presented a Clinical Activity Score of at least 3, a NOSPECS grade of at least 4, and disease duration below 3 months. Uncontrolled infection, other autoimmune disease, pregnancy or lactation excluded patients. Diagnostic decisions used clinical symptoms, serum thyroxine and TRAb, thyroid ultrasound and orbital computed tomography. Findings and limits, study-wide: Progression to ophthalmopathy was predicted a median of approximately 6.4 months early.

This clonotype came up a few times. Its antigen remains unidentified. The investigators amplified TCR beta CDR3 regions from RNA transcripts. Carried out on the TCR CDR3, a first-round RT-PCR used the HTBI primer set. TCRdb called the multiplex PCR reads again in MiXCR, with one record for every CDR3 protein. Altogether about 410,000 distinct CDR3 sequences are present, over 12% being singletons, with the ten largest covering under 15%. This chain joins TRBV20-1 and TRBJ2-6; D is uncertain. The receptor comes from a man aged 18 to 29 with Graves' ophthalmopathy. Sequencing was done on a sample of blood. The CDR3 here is CSAGSSGANVLTF. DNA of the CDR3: TGCAGTGCTGGTTCCTCTGGGGCCAACGTCCTGACTTTC.